These T cell receptor beta chains were read from a single sample in a study of blood T cells in healthy people across ages. TCRdb fed the 5' RACE reads into MiXCR, producing one record per CDR3 protein. The table records 1.5 million to 2 million distinct CDR3 sequences, about 50% of them present only once. Sequencing used blood. The receptors were sampled from a woman in her 40s in good health. Each CDR3 is given with its conserved first and last residue. D genes are given only for firm matches.

d_call: NA
v_call: TRBV5-1
j_call: TRBJ1-6
cdr3_aa: CASSLAGPWSSYNSPLHF

d_call: NA
v_call: TRBV14
j_call: TRBJ1-6
cdr3_aa: CASSQNGLSSYNSPLHF

d_call: NA
v_call: TRBV12-3/TRBV12-4
j_call: TRBJ2-5
cdr3_aa: CASRRSSGREETQYF

d_call: NA
v_call: TRBV11-1
j_call: TRBJ1-2
cdr3_aa: CASSFTTANYGYTF

d_call: NA
v_call: TRBV5-1
j_call: TRBJ2-5
cdr3_aa: CASSAAAGRETQYF

d_call: TRBD2
v_call: TRBV27
j_call: TRBJ2-7
cdr3_aa: CASSLSGASGVNLYEQYF

d_call: TRBD1
v_call: TRBV3-1
j_call: TRBJ2-7
cdr3_aa: CASSQARDRETHEQYF

d_call: TRBD1
v_call: TRBV28
j_call: TRBJ2-5
cdr3_aa: CASITGGGTETQYF

d_call: TRBD2
v_call: TRBV20-1
j_call: TRBJ2-1
cdr3_aa: CSANRGGASEQFF

d_call: TRBD1
v_call: TRBV28
j_call: TRBJ1-2
cdr3_aa: CASSPRTGATYGYTF

d_call: NA
v_call: TRBV2
j_call: TRBJ1-5
cdr3_aa: CASSENSAYNQPQHF

d_call: NA
v_call: TRBV7-9
j_call: TRBJ1-6
cdr3_aa: CASSTKGPTDLLDSPLHF

d_call: NA
v_call: TRBV2
j_call: TRBJ2-3
cdr3_aa: CASSELGRGTDTQYF

d_call: NA
v_call: TRBV7-8
j_call: TRBJ2-1
cdr3_aa: CASTRTGTTYNEQFF

d_call: NA
v_call: TRBV5-1
j_call: TRBJ2-4
cdr3_aa: CASSSRGEVKNIQYF

d_call: TRBD1
v_call: TRBV13
j_call: TRBJ2-5
cdr3_aa: CASSFGTALQETQYF

d_call: NA
v_call: TRBV29-1
j_call: TRBJ1-5
cdr3_aa: CSVGTGNRPQHF

d_call: TRBD2
v_call: TRBV6-2/TRBV6-3
j_call: TRBJ2-7
cdr3_aa: CASRTGGGTIYEQYF

d_call: NA
v_call: TRBV4-2
j_call: TRBJ1-5
cdr3_aa: CASSQDRRTQPQHF

d_call: NA
v_call: TRBV6-6
j_call: TRBJ1-1
cdr3_aa: CASSYSGTRAFF

d_call: NA
v_call: TRBV7-2
j_call: TRBJ2-5
cdr3_aa: CASSLQWGGETQYF

d_call: NA
v_call: TRBV2
j_call: TRBJ2-1
cdr3_aa: CASMARRNSYNEQFF

d_call: NA
v_call: TRBV12-3/TRBV12-4
j_call: TRBJ2-3
cdr3_aa: CASSIIGDTQYF

d_call: NA
v_call: TRBV7-2
j_call: TRBJ2-7
cdr3_aa: CASSLDPGDTYEQYF

d_call: NA
v_call: TRBV7-2
j_call: TRBJ1-4
cdr3_aa: CASSLGVRGGLNEKLFF